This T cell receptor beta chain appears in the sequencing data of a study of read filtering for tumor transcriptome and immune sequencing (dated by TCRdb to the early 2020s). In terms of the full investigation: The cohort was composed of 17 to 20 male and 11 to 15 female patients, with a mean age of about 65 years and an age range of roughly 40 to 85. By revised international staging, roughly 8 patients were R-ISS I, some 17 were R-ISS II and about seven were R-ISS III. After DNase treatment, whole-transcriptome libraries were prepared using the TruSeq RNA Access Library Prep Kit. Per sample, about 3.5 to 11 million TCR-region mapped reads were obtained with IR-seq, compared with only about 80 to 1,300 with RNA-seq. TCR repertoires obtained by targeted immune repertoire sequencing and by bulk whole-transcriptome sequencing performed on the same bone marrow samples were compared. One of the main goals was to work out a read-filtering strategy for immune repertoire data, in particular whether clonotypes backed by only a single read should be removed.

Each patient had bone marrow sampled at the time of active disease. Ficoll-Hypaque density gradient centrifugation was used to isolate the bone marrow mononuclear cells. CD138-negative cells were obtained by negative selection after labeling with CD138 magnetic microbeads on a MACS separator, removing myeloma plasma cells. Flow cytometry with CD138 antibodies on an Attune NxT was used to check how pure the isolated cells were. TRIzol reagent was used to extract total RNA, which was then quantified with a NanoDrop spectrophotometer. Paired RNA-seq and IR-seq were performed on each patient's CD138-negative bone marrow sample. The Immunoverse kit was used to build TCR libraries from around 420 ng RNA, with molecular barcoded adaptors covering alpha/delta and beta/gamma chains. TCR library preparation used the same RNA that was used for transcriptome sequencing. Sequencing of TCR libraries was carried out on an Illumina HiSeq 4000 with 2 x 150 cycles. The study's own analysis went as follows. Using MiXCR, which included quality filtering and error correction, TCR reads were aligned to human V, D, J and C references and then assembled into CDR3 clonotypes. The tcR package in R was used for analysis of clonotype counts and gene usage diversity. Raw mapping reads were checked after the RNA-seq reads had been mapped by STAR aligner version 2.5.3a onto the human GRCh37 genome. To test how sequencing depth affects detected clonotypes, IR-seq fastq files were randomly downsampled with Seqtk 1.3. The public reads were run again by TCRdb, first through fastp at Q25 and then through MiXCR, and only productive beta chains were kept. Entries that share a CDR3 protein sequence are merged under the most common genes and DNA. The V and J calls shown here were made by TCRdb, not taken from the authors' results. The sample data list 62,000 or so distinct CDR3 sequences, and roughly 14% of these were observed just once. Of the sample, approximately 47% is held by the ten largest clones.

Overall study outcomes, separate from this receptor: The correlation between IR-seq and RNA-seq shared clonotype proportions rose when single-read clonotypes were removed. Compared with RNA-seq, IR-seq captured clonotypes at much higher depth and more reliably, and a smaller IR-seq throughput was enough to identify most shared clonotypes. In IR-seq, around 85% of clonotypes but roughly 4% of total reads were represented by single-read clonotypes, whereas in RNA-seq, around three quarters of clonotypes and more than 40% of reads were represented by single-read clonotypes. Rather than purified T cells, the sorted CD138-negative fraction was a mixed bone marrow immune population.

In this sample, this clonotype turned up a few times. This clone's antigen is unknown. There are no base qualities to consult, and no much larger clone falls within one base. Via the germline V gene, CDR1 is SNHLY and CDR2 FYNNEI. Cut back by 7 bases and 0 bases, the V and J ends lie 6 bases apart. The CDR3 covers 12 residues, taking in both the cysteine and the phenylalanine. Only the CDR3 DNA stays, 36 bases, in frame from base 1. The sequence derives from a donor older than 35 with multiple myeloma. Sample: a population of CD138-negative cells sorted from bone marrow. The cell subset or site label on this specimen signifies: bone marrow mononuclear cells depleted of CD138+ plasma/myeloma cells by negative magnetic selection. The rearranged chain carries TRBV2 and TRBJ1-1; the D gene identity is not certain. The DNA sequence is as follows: TGTGCCAGCATGCAGATGAACACTGAAGCTTTCTTT. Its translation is CASMQMNTEAFF.